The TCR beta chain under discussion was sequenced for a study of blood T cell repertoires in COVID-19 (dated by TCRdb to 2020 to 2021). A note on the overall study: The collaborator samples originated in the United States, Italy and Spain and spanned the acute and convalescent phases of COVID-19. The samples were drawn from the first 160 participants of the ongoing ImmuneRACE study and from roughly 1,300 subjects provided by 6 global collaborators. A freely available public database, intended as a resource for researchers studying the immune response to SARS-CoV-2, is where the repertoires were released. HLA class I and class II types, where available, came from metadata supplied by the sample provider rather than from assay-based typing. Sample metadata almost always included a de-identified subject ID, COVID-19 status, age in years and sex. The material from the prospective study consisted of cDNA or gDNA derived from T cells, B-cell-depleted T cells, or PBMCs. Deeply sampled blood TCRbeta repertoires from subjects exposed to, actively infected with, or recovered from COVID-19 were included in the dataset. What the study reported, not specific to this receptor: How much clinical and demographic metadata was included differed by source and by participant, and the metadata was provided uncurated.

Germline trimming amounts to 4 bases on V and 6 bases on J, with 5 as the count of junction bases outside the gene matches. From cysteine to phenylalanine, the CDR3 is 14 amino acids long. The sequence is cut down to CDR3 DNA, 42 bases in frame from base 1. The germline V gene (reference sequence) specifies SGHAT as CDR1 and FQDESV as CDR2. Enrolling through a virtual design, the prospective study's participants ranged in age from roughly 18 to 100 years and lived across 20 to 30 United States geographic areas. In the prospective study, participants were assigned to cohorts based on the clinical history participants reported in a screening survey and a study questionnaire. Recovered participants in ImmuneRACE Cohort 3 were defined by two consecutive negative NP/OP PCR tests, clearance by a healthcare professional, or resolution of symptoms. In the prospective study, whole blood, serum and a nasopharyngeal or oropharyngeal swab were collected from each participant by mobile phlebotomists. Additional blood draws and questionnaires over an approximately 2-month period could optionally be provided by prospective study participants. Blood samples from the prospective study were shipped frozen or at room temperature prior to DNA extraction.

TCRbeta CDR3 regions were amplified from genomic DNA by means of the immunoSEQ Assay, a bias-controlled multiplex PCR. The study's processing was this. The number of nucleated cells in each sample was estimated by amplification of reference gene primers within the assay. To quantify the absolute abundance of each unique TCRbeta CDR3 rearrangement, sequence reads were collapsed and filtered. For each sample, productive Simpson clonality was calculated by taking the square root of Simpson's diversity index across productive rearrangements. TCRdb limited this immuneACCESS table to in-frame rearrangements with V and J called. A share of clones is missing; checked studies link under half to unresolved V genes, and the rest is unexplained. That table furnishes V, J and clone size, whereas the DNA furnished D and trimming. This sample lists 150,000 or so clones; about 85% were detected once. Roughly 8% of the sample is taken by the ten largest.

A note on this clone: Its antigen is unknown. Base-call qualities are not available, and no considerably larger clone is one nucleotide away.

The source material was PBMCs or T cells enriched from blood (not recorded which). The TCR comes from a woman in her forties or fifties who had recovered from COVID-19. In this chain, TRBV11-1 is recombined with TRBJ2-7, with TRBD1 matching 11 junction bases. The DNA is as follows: TGTGCCAGCAGCTACGGGACAGGGGGTTTCGAGCAGTACTTC. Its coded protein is CASSYGTGGFEQYF.